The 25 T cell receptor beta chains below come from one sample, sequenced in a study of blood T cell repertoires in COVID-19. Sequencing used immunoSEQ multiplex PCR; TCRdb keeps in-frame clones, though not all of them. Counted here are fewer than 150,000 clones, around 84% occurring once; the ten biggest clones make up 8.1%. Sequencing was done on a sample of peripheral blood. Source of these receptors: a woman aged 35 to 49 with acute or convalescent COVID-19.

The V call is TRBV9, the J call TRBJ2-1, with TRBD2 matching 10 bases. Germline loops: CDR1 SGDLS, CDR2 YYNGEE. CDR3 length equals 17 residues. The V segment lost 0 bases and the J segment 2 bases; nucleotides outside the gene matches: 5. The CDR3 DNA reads TGTGCCAGCAGCGTAGGGTCCAGCGGGGGGGCCTACAATGAGCAGTTCTTC. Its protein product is CASSVGSSGGAYNEQFF.

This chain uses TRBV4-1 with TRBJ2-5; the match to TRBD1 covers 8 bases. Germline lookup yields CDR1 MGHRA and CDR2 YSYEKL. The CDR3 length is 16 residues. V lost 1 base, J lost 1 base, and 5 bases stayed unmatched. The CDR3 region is CASSQGVTGGQETQYF. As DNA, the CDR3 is TGCGCCAGCAGCCAAGGTGTCACAGGGGGCCAAGAGACCCAGTACTTC.

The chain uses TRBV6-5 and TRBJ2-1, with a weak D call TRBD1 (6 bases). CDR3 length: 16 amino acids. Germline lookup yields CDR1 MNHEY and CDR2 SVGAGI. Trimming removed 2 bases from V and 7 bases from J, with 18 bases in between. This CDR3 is CASSYRGPTGNNEQFF. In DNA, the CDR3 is TGTGCCAGCAGTTACCGAGGGCCTACAGGGAATAATGAGCAGTTCTTC.

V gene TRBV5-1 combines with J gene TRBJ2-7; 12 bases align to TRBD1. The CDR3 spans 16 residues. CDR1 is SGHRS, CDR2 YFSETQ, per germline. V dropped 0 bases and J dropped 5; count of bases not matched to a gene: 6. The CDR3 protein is CASSLAGTGGLDEQYF. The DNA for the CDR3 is TGCGCCAGCAGCTTGGCCGGGACAGGGGGCTTGGACGAGCAGTACTTC.

CDR3 protein: CASSQSGHPNTEAFF. The DNA for the CDR3 is TGTGCCAGCAGCCAATCCGGACACCCGAACACTGAAGCTTTCTTT. The chain uses TRBV3-1 (or the pseudogene TRBV3-2) and TRBJ1-1; the D gene is possibly TRBD1 (5 bases). V dropped 2 bases and J dropped 1 base, with 11 bases sitting between them. The germline gives CDR1 LGHDT, CDR2 YNNKEL (reference sequence). CDR3 length: 15 residues.

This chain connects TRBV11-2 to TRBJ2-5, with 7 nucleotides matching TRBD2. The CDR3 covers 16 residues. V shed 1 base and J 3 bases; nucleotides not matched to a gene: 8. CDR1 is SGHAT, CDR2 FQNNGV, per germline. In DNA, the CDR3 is TGTGCCAGCAGCTTAGGGTCTCTGGGGGGGAAAGAGACCCAGTACTTC. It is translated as CASSLGSLGGKETQYF.

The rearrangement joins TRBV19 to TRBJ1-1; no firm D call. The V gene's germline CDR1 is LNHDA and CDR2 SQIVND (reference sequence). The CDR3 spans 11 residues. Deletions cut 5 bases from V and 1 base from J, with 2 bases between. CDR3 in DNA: TGTGCCAGTAGTCAGAACACTGAAGCTTTCTTT. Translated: CASSQNTEAFF.

The CDR3 nucleotides are TGTGCCAGCAGCCAAGGGCAGGGGGCCCACGAGCAGTACTTC. This gives the protein CASSQGQGAHEQYF. This chain connects TRBV3-1 (or the pseudogene TRBV3-2) to TRBJ2-7; TRBD1 matches at 8 bases. The V segment lost 1 base and the J segment 5 bases; nucleotides outside the gene matches: 4. CDR1 is LGHDT, CDR2 YNNKEL, per germline (reference sequence). The CDR3 length is 14 residues.

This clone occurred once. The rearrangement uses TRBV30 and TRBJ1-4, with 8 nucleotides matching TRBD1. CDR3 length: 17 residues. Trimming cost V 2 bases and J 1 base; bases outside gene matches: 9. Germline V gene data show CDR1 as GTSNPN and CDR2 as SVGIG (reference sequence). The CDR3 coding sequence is TGTGCCTGGAGTAGACCCGGGACAGGAAGAACTAATGAAAAACTGTTTTTT. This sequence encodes CAWSRPGTGRTNEKLFF.

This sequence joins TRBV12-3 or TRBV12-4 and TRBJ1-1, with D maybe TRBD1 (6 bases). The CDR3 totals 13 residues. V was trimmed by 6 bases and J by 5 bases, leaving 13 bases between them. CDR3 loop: CASSQQGGTEAFF. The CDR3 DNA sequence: TGTGCCAGCAGCCAACAGGGTGGAACTGAAGCTTTCTTT.

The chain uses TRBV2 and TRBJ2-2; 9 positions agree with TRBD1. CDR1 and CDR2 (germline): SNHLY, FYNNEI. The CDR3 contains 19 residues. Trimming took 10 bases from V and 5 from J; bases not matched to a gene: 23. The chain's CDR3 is CATRLLQGARVSGTGELFF. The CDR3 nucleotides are TGTGCCACGCGCCTACTACAGGGGGCGAGGGTCTCCGGGACCGGGGAGCTGTTTTTT.

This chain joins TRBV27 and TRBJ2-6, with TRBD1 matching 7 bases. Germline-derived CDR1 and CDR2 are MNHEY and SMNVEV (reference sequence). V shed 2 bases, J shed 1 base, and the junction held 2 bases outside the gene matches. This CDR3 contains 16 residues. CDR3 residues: CASSLVTGSGANVLTF. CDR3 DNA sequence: TGTGCCAGCAGTTTAGTGACAGGGTCTGGGGCCAACGTCCTGACTTTC. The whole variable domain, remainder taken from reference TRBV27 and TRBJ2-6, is EAQVTQNPRYLITVTGKKLTVTCSQNMNHEYMSWYRQDPGLGLRQIYYSMNVEVTDKGDVPEGYKVSRKEKRNFPLILESPSPNQTSLYFCASSLVTGSGANVLTFGAGSRLTVL.

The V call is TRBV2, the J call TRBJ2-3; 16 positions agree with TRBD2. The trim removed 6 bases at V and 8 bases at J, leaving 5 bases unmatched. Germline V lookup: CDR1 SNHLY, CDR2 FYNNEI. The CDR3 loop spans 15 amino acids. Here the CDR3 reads CASRTGTSGGGTQYF. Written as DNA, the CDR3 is TGTGCCAGCAGAACCGGGACTAGCGGGGGGGGTACGCAGTATTTT.

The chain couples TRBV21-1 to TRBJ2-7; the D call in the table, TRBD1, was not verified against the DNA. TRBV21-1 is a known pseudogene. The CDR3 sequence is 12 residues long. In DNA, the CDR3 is TGTGCCCGAGGACAGGTCCCGTACGAGCAGTACTTC. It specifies CARGQVPYEQYF.

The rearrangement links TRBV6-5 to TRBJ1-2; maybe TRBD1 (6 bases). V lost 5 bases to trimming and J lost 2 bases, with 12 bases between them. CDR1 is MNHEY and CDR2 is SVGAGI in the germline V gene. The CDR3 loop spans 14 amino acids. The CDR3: CASSPTDRNYGYTF. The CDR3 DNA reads TGTGCCAGCAGTCCGACGGACAGAAACTATGGCTACACCTTC.

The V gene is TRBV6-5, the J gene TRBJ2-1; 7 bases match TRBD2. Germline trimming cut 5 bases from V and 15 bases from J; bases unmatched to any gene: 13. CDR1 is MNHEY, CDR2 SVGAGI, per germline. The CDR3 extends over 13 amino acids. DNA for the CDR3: TGTGCCAGCAGTCCCCATAGTCGGGGGGTTCTGTTCTTC. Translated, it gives CASSPHSRGVLFF.

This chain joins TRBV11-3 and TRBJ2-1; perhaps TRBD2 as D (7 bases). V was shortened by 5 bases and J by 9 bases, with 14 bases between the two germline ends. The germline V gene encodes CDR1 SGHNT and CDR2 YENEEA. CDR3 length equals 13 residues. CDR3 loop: CASSGGAPGEQFF. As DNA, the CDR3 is TGTGCCAGCAGCGGGGGGGCCCCGGGTGAGCAGTTCTTC.

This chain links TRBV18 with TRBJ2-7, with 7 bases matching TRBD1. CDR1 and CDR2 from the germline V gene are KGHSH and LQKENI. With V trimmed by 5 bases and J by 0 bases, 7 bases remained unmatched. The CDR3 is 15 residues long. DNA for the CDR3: TGTGCCAGCTCATCCGGACAGGCGTTCTCCTACGAGCAGTACTTC. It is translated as CASSSGQAFSYEQYF.

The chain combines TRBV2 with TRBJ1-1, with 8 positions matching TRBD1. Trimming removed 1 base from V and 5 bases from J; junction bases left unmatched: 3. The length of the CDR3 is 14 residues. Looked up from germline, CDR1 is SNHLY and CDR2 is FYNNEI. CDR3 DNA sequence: TGTGCCAGCAGTGAAGAGGACAGGGTGACTGAAGCTTTCTTT. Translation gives CASSEEDRVTEAFF.

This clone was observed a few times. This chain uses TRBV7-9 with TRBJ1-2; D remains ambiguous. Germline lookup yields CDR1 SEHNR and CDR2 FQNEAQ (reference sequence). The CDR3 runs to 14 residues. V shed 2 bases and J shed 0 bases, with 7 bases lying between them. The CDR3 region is CASSLPGPNYGYTF. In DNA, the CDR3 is TGTGCCAGCAGCTTACCAGGCCCTAACTATGGCTACACCTTC.

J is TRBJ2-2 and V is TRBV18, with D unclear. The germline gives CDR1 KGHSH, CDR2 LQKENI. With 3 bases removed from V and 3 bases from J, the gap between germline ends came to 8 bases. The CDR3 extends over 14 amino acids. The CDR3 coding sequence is TGTGCCAGCTCACCGTCGGGTTACACCGGGGAGCTGTTTTTT. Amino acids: CASSPSGYTGELFF.

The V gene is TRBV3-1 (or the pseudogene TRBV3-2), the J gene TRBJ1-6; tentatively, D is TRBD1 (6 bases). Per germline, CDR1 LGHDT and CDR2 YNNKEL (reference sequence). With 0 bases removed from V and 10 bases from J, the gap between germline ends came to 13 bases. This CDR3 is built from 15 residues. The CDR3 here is CASSQESLTGSPLHF. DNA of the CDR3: TGTGCCAGCAGCCAAGAGAGTCTGACAGGATCACCCCTCCACTTT.

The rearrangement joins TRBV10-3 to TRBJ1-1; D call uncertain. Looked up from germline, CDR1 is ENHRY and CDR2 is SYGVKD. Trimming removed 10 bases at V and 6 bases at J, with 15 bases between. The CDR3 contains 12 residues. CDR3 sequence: CATAWREAEAFF. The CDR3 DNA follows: TGTGCCACCGCGTGGAGGGAGGCTGAAGCTTTCTTT.

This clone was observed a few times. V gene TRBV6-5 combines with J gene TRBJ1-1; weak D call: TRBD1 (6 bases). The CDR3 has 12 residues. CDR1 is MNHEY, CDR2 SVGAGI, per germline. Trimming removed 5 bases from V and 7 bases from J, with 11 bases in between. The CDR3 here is CASSPDRFEAFF. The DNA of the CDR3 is TGTGCCAGCAGTCCCGACAGGTTTGAAGCTTTCTTT.

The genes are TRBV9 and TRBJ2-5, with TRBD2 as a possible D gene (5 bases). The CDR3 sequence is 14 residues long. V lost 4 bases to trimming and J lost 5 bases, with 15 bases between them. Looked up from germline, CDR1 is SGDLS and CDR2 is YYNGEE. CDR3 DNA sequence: TGTGCCAGCAGCCGTACCGGGGTCCGGGAGACCCAGTACTTC. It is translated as CASSRTGVRETQYF.